What follows is one TCR beta chain and its context. It has no known antigen specificity. One base away there is no much larger clone; base qualities are not given. This entry comes from a study of blood T cell repertoires in COVID-19 (dated by TCRdb to about 2020). For the wider study: Samples covering the acute and convalescent phases of COVID-19 were provided by collaborators in the United States, Italy and Spain. The material from the prospective study consisted of cDNA or gDNA derived from T cells, B-cell-depleted T cells, or PBMCs. The dataset comprised deeply sampled blood TCRbeta repertoires from subjects exposed to, actively infected with, or recovered from COVID-19. The repertoires were released in a freely available public database intended as a resource for research on the immune response to SARS-CoV-2. Samples came from the ongoing ImmuneRACE study (first 160 participants) plus 1,254 subjects from 6 global collaborators. Nearly every sample came with metadata listing a de-identified subject ID, COVID-19 status, age in years and sex. Where HLA class I and class II types were available, the types were taken from metadata supplied by the sample provider, not from assay-based typing.

TCRbeta CDR3 regions were amplified from genomic DNA using the immunoSEQ Assay, a bias-controlled multiplex PCR. As for the authors' bioinformatics: The number of nucleated cells in each sample was estimated by amplification of reference gene primers within the assay. To quantify the absolute abundance of each unique TCRbeta CDR3 rearrangement, sequence reads were collapsed and filtered. For each sample, productive Simpson clonality was calculated as the square root of Simpson's diversity index across productive rearrangements. This immuneACCESS table, as held by TCRdb, lists in-frame sequences with V and J called but not all clones. Of the missing ones, under half trace to an unresolved V gene in checked studies; the others have no known cause. V, J and clone size were drawn from that table, and D and trimming were deduced from the DNA. Here the sample has about 360,000 clones; 65% to 90% occur a single time. The top ten constitute 7.1% of the sample.

Overall study results and their limits: The quantity of clinical and demographic metadata differed by source and by participant and was supplied without curation.

Inclusive of the bounding cysteine and phenylalanine, the CDR3 is 13 residues long. Only CDR3 DNA is held: 39 bases, read in frame from base 1. Trimming accounts for 5 bases at V and 4 bases at J, while the number of junction bases matched to no gene is 2. CDR1 SEHNR and CDR2 FQNEAQ are derived from the germline V gene (reference sequence). In Seattle, one collaborating source enrolled patients while the infection was active and tracked those patients longitudinally over the course of disease. Each collaborating institution followed its own protocols to collect whole blood in K2EDTA tubes. For TCRbeta analysis, collaborators shipped samples in one of three forms: frozen whole blood, isolated PBMCs, or DNA extracted from either of those sample types.

The chain couples TRBV7-9 to TRBJ2-7, with TRBD1 matching 10 junction bases. The receptor's source is a woman aged 55-70 years with COVID-19, enrolled during active disease. The sequencing input was peripheral blood. DNA sequence: TGTGCCAGCAGCCGACAGGGGGCTTACGAGCAGTACTTC. Translated, this gives CASSRQGAYEQYF.